What follows are 14 T cell receptor beta chains derived from one specimen sequenced in a study of T cells in Graves' hyperthyroidism and ophthalmopathy. From RNA transcripts, TCR beta CDR3 regions were amplified. HTBI primers were used for first-round RT-PCR of the TCR CDR3. From the multiplex PCR reads, TCRdb called clonotypes with MiXCR, one entry per CDR3 protein. Among around 250,000 distinct CDR3 sequences listed, more than 14% were seen once. Sequenced material: blood. These receptors came from a woman aged 40-49 years with Graves' hyperthyroidism that later progressed to Graves' ophthalmopathy.

V usage is TRBV4-1 and J usage is TRBJ2-7; D remains unclear. Germline loops: CDR1 MGHRA, CDR2 YSYEKL. The V gene lost 0 bases and the J gene lost 2 bases, with 8 bases spanning the gap. CDR3 length: 14 amino acids. The CDR3, as DNA: TGCGCCAGCAGCCAAGAGCCTATAACCTACGAGCAGTACTTC. This gives the protein CASSQEPITYEQYF.

This clonotype was seen at least ten times. In DNA, the CDR3 is TGTGCCAGCCAGAAGGGGGACGTCCTCGCGGAGCTGTTTTTT. Translated: CASQKGDVLAELFF. The chain has TRBV28 and TRBJ2-2; tentatively, D is TRBD1 (6 bases). Germline loops: CDR1 MDHEN, CDR2 SYDVKM. Trimming removed 8 bases from V and 10 bases from J, with 20 bases in between. This CDR3 region has 14 residues. The full variable domain, in which reference TRBV28 and TRBJ2-2 provide the parts outside the CDR3, is DVKVTQSSRYLVKRTGEKVFLECVQDMDHENMFWYRQDPGLGLRLIYFSYDVKMKEKGDIPEGYSVSREKKERFSLILESASTNQTSMYLCASQKGDVLAELFFGEGSRLTVL.

This clonotype occurred many times. This chain joins TRBV5-1 and TRBJ2-7, with a weak D call TRBD2 (5 bases). The CDR3 has 12 residues. V lost 0 bases and J lost 4, with 5 bases in between. Germline V gene data show CDR1 as SGHRS and CDR2 as YFSETQ. CDR3 bases: TGCGCCAGCAGCTTGGAGCGGTACGAGCAGTACTTC. Its protein is CASSLERYEQYF.

Comment on this clonotype: This could be a read error, since a much larger clone is one nucleotide away. J is TRBJ1-5 and V is TRBV28, with 8 positions matching TRBD1. The CDR3 totals 12 residues. In germline, CDR1 is MDHEN, CDR2 SYDVKM. The CDR3 DNA sequence: TGTGCCAGTGCAACAGGGGGTCAGGCCCAGCATTTT. Protein sequence: CASATGGQAQHF.

The table lists this clonotype with many counts. This chain uses TRBV3-1 with TRBJ2-7, with D perhaps matching TRBD1 (6 bases). Germline V gene lookup returns CDR1 LGHDT and CDR2 YNNKEL (reference sequence). The CDR3 totals 14 residues. V gave up 4 bases and J gave up 3 bases, with 13 bases separating them. DNA of the CDR3: TGTGCCAGCAGCCCAACCGGGACAAGCTACGAGCAGTACTTC. Translated, it gives CASSPTGTSYEQYF.

This clonotype was seen ten or more times. The V gene is TRBV28, the J gene TRBJ2-7, with D maybe TRBD1 (6 bases). V gave up 4 bases and J gave up 2 bases, with 24 bases separating them. Germline V lookup: CDR1 MDHEN, CDR2 SYDVKM. This CDR3 is 18 amino acids long. CDR3 nucleotide sequence: TGTGCCAGCAGTTACCAGTGGGGGCATCCGTCCCCCCCCTACGAGCAGTACTTC. It yields the protein CASSYQWGHPSPPYEQYF.

This clonotype was detected ten times or more. The V call is TRBV3-1, the J call TRBJ2-1, with D tentatively TRBD2 (6 bases). Trimming pared 0 bases from V and 8 bases from J, leaving 23 bases between. The germline V gene encodes CDR1 LGHDT and CDR2 YNNKEL (reference sequence). This CDR3 is 18 amino acids long. The CDR3 bases are TGTGCCAGCAGCCAAGACGAGGGACTCCCGCCGGTACATTATGAGCAGTTCTTC. It encodes CASSQDEGLPPVHYEQFF.

This clonotype occurred many times. V usage is TRBV7-9 and J usage is TRBJ2-1; D is unresolved. V was pared by 4 bases and J by 9 bases, with 22 bases between. Germline CDR1 is SEHNR and CDR2 is FQNEAQ (reference sequence). The CDR3 loop spans 16 amino acids. In nucleotides, the CDR3 is TGTGCCAGCAGCTCGACCACGGGTATCCGAGCTGGTGAGCAGTTCTTC. It specifies CASSSTTGIRAGEQFF.

This clonotype was recorded at least ten times. The chain employs TRBV7-8 and TRBJ2-7; 9 nucleotides match TRBD2. The CDR3 runs to 17 residues. The trim removed 2 bases at V and 3 bases at J, leaving 11 bases unmatched. Looked up from germline, CDR1 is SGHVS and CDR2 is FQNEAQ. CDR3 sequence reads: CASSLPPSGMNRYEQYF. CDR3 nucleotides: TGTGCCAGCAGCTTACCTCCTAGCGGGATGAATCGCTACGAGCAGTACTTC.

This clonotype has ten or more counts. The chain has TRBV11-3 and TRBJ1-1; D unclear. The V gene's germline CDR1 is SGHNT and CDR2 YENEEA. Trimming took 4 bases from V and 2 from J, leaving 5 bases between them. The CDR3 is 12 amino acids. CDR3 in DNA: TGTGCCAGCAGCTCCTACAACACTGAAGCTTTCTTT. Its translation is CASSSYNTEAFF.

This clonotype has a count of ten or more. The V call is TRBV28, the J call TRBJ2-5, with TRBD2 identical over 8 bases. The CDR3 sequence is 17 residues long. The germline CDR1 and CDR2 sequences are MDHEN and SYDVKM. The junction had 8 bases not matched to a gene; V was cut back by 1 base and J by 1 base. CDR3 bases: TGTGCCAGCAGTTTATCCCCGCGGGGGGCTAGCCAAGAGACCCAGTACTTC. Translation: CASSLSPRGASQETQYF.

This clonotype was detected many times. The chain has TRBV12-3 or TRBV12-4 and TRBJ2-5; no clear D gene. Deletions cut 4 bases from V and 0 bases from J, with 6 bases between. The CDR3 spans 13 residues. The CDR3 DNA follows: TGTGCCAGCAGTTCAACTTACCAAGAGACCCAGTACTTC. Amino acid sequence: CASSSTYQETQYF.

This clonotype was seen at least ten times. The CDR3 DNA is TGTGCCAGCAGTGAAGCAGGCAGGGGAGAGACCCAGTACTTC. Protein sequence: CASSEAGRGETQYF. The chain employs TRBV6-1 and TRBJ2-5; D possibly corresponds to TRBD1 (6 bases). Germline CDR1 reads MNHNS; CDR2 reads SASEGT. Trimming left V 0 bases short and J 4 bases short, with 9 bases between. The length of the CDR3 is 14 residues.

This clonotype was seen many times. This chain connects TRBV11-2 to TRBJ2-5; tentative D call: TRBD1 (6 bases). V gave up 5 bases and J gave up 5 bases, with 12 bases separating them. This CDR3 spans 13 amino acids. Germline V gene lookup returns CDR1 SGHAT and CDR2 FQNNGV. The CDR3 here is CASSVTGTETQYF. In DNA form, the CDR3 reads TGTGCCAGCAGCGTAACAGGGACCGAGACCCAGTACTTC.